These 17 T cell receptor beta chains were sequenced from one sample in a study of blood T cell repertoires in COVID-19. This table comes from immunoSEQ multiplex PCR, and its TCRdb copy is limited to in-frame clones, with some not included. The sample shows almost 250,000 clones, around 86% of them seen only once. Sequenced material: PBMCs or T cells enriched from blood (not recorded which). These receptors all come from a woman aged 45-65 years who had recovered from COVID-19.

V is TRBV3-1 (or the pseudogene TRBV3-2) and J is TRBJ1-2; 11 positions match TRBD1. The CDR3 extends over 13 amino acids. Unmatched junction bases numbered 5, after V lost 1 base and J lost 13 bases. Germline V lookup: CDR1 LGHDT, CDR2 YNNKEL (reference sequence). CDR3 loop: CASSQAGDRGFTF. The CDR3 region has the DNA TGTGCCAGCAGCCAAGCTGGGGACAGGGGGTTCACCTTC.

The chain carries TRBV7-9 and TRBJ1-2, with D perhaps matching TRBD1 (5 bases). Germline V gene lookup returns CDR1 SEHNR and CDR2 FQNEAQ (reference sequence). The CDR3 extends over 15 amino acids. V dropped 8 bases and J dropped 8 bases, with 24 bases sitting between them. CDR3: CASGGAGGSLGGYTF. In DNA form, the CDR3 reads TGTGCCAGCGGTGGGGCAGGAGGGTCCTTGGGGGGCTACACCTTC. The entire variable domain, with the rest obtained from reference TRBV7-9 and TRBJ1-2, is as follows: DTGVSQNPRHKITKRGQNVTFRCDPISEHNRLYWYRQTLGQGPEFLTYFQNEAQLEKSRLLSDRFSAERPKGSFSTLEIQRTEQGDSAMYLCASGGAGGSLGGYTFGSGTRLTVV.

This chain uses TRBV7-2 with TRBJ2-1; 9 bases agree with TRBD2. V gave up 6 bases and J gave up 1 base; unmatched junction bases: 10. CDR1 SGHTA and CDR2 FQGNSA come from the germline V gene. This CDR3 has 17 amino acids. The CDR3 here is CASSPSGSGRSYNEQFF. Written as DNA, the CDR3 is TGTGCCAGCAGTCCTTCGGGTAGCGGGAGATCCTACAATGAGCAGTTCTTC.

V gene TRBV7-8 combines with J gene TRBJ1-5; D remains unclear. CDR1 SGHVS and CDR2 FQNEAQ come from the germline V gene. This CDR3 comprises 14 residues. V was pared by 1 base and J by 4 bases, with 8 bases between. Written as DNA, the CDR3 is TGTGCCAGCAGCTTAGGTTCAGCGAATCAGCCCCAGCATTTT. Translating gives CASSLGSANQPQHF.

This clone was picked up a small number of times. The chain has TRBV6-5 and TRBJ2-1; TRBD1 aligns across 8 bases. The length of the CDR3 is 15 residues. Losses at the gene ends were 3 bases for V and 7 bases for J; bases not matched to a gene: 8. The germline gives CDR1 MNHEY, CDR2 SVGAGI. CDR3 protein: CASSYVRGRANEQFF. The CDR3 DNA reads TGTGCCAGCAGTTATGTCAGGGGGCGCGCAAATGAGCAGTTCTTC.

The V call is TRBV3-1 (or the pseudogene TRBV3-2), the J call TRBJ2-1; 14 nucleotides line up with TRBD2. This CDR3 comprises 17 residues. V lost 4 bases, J lost 7 bases, and 9 bases stayed unmatched. Germline V CDR1 and CDR2: LGHDT, YNNKEL (reference sequence). The CDR3 region is CASSPNQGLAGVNEQFF. CDR3 sequence (DNA): TGTGCCAGCAGCCCGAACCAGGGACTAGCGGGAGTTAATGAGCAGTTCTTC.

The gene calls are TRBV18 and TRBJ1-1, with D possibly matching TRBD1 (6 bases). There are 15 residues in the CDR3. Trimming pared 3 bases from V and 4 bases from J, leaving 15 bases between. Germline V gives CDR1 KGHSH, CDR2 LQKENI. The CDR3 is CASSPNTGSGTEAFF. The CDR3 DNA sequence: TGTGCCAGCTCACCTAATACAGGGTCAGGCACTGAAGCTTTCTTT.

This chain joins TRBV28 and TRBJ1-2; unclear D gene. V was shortened by 5 bases and J by 4 bases, with 8 bases between the two germline ends. Germline V gene data show CDR1 as MDHEN and CDR2 as SYDVKM. This CDR3 spans 12 amino acids. The CDR3 here is CASSDYSYGYTF. Here the CDR3 DNA reads TGTGCCAGCAGTGACTACAGCTATGGCTACACCTTC.

This clone was seen just once. The rearrangement joins TRBV4-3 to TRBJ2-7; 9 nucleotides align to TRBD1. This CDR3 is built from 15 residues. In germline, CDR1 is LGHNA, CDR2 YSLEER. V gave up 4 bases and J gave up 0 bases; unmatched junction bases: 4. CDR3 in DNA: TGCGCCAGCAGCCGAGGGACAGGGTACTCCTACGAGCAGTACTTC. Translating it yields CASSRGTGYSYEQYF.

The chain combines TRBV2 with TRBJ2-3; 10 nucleotides agree with TRBD2. The CDR3 has 17 residues. Germline CDR1 is SNHLY and CDR2 is FYNNEI. The trim removed 8 bases at V and 4 bases at J, leaving 15 bases unmatched. CDR3 residues: CASLHGASGRRSDTQYF. CDR3 in DNA: TGTGCCAGCCTACACGGGGCTAGCGGGAGAAGGTCAGATACGCAGTATTTT.

This clone appeared a single time. This chain connects TRBV29-1 to TRBJ1-1, with D tentatively TRBD1 (5 bases). Trimming pared 4 bases from V and 10 bases from J, leaving 10 bases between. Germline V gene lookup returns CDR1 SQVTM and CDR2 ANQGSEA. The CDR3 loop spans 10 amino acids. CDR3 region: CSVADSGAFF. In nucleotides, the CDR3 is TGCAGCGTTGCAGACAGTGGAGCTTTCTTT. The full variable domain, in which reference TRBV29-1 and TRBJ1-1 provide the parts outside the CDR3, is SAVISQKPSRDICQRGTSLTIQCQVDSQVTMMFWYRQQPGQSLTLIATANQGSEATYESGFVIDKFPISRPNLTFSTLTVSNMSPEDSSIYLCSVADSGAFFGQGTRLTVV.

The chain links TRBV11-1 to TRBJ1-3; possible D gene TRBD1, 6 bases. V shed 4 bases and J shed 0 bases, with 10 bases lying between them. Germline loops: CDR1 SGHAT, CDR2 FQDESV (reference sequence). The CDR3 covers 15 residues. CDR3 nucleotides: TGTGCCAGCAGCTCCAGACAGGCCTCTGGAAACACCATATATTTT. Translation: CASSSRQASGNTIYF.

This chain joins TRBV9 and TRBJ1-2; D perhaps matches TRBD1 (6 bases). The CDR3 extends over 15 amino acids. Between the trimmed V and J ends, which lost 0 bases and 2 bases, there was a span of 11 bases. CDR1 and CDR2 from the germline V gene are SGDLS and YYNGEE. The CDR3 spells CASSVAPGQNYGYTF. DNA for the CDR3: TGTGCCAGCAGCGTAGCGCCCGGACAGAACTATGGCTACACCTTC.

The chain joins TRBV7-8 to TRBJ2-7, with TRBD2 matching over 10 bases. In germline, CDR1 is SGHVS, CDR2 FQNEAQ. There are 13 residues in the CDR3. After removal of 5 bases from V and 7 bases from J, the junction contained 5 bases not matched to a gene. CDR3 amino acids: CASSPSGSWEQYF. As DNA, the CDR3 is TGTGCCAGCAGCCCTAGCGGGAGCTGGGAGCAGTACTTC.

The V call is TRBV29-1, the J call TRBJ2-7; 8 bases agree with TRBD1. J gave up 2 bases and V 3 bases, and 9 bases lay outside the gene matches. Germline V gives CDR1 SQVTM, CDR2 ANQGSEA. The CDR3 is 15 amino acids. The CDR3: CSVERRGQVPYEQYF. The CDR3, as DNA: TGCAGCGTTGAGAGACGGGGACAGGTGCCCTACGAGCAGTACTTC.

The chain employs TRBV27 and TRBJ2-3; the match to TRBD2 covers 7 bases. The CDR3 runs to 12 residues. Germline V gene lookup returns CDR1 MNHEY and CDR2 SMNVEV (reference sequence). The ends lost 4 bases at V and 5 bases at J; junction bases unmatched: 0. For the CDR3, the DNA is TGTGCCAGCAGTTGGGGGGGAGATACGCAGTATTTT. This codes for CASSWGGDTQYF.

The rearrangement joins TRBV19 to TRBJ2-1; a possible D gene is TRBD2 (7 bases). V shed 4 bases and J shed 1 base, with 14 bases lying between them. Germline V CDR1 and CDR2: LNHDA, SQIVND (reference sequence). The length of the CDR3 is 16 residues. CDR3 in DNA: TGTGCCAGTAGTAAGGGGGGGAGGGGTTCCTACAATGAGCAGTTCTTC. Protein: CASSKGGRGSYNEQFF.